This TCR beta chain was profiled in a study of blood T cell repertoires in COVID-19. The wider study: Specimens from acute and convalescent COVID-19 originated in the United States, Italy and Spain. In each case, the material was cDNA or gDNA derived from T cells, B-cell-depleted T cells, or PBMCs.

Per the study methods: Using reference gene primer amplification, nucleated cell counts were estimated. The repertoire was sequenced with immunoSEQ multiplex PCR; TCRdb's copy has only in-frame clones and lacks some. V, J and clone size reflect that table, while D and trimming were determined from the DNA. The sample lists 240,000 or so clones; over 65% were seen once. This CDR3 contains 15 residues. After removal of 7 bases from V and 0 bases from J, the junction contained 5 bases not matched to a gene. Germline-derived CDR1 and CDR2 are WNHNN and SYGVQD (reference sequence). The V gene is TRBV10-1, the J gene TRBJ2-2; 7 nucleotides agree with TRBD1. Sequenced input: peripheral blood. The receptor's source is a woman of 80 years or more with acute or convalescent COVID-19. CDR3 bases: TGCGCCAGCAAATCGGGGACAGCGAACACCGGGGAGCTGTTTTTT. This gives the protein CASKSGTANTGELFF.